The source of this T cell receptor (beta chain) is a study of CD8+ T cells in alopecia areata. Study as a whole: Disease severity was quantified as SALT score of affected scalp area. Study-wide findings and caveats: In scalp and blood, many expanded lesional clones persisted during tofacitinib.

The germline V gene has CDR1 SNHLY and CDR2 FYNNEI. The germline V and J ends were trimmed by 3 bases and 4 bases, with 11 bases remaining between them. The CDR3 has 14 residues. The treatment here: oral pan-JAK inhibitor, 5-10 mg twice daily. Researchers picked out CD4+ and CD8+ T cells from PBMCs by sorting. This clone was seen ten or more times. Its antigen is currently unknown. Following RNA extraction, reverse transcription yielded cDNA that acted as the sequencing template. Some clones are missing from TCRdb's copy, which holds only in-frame ones; the method was immunoSEQ multiplex PCR. This sample has more than 200,000 clones, with more than 60% found just once.

The gene calls are TRBV2 and TRBJ2-3; D might be TRBD2 (6 bases). The receptor's source is a human donor with alopecia areata. The sequencing here drew on CD4+ T cells sorted from blood, taken between weeks 44 and 45, from a patient treated with tofacitinib. This CDR3 is CASSEVAAADTQYF. CDR3 sequence (DNA): TGTGCCAGCAGTGAGGTAGCGGCTGCAGATACGCAGTATTTT.